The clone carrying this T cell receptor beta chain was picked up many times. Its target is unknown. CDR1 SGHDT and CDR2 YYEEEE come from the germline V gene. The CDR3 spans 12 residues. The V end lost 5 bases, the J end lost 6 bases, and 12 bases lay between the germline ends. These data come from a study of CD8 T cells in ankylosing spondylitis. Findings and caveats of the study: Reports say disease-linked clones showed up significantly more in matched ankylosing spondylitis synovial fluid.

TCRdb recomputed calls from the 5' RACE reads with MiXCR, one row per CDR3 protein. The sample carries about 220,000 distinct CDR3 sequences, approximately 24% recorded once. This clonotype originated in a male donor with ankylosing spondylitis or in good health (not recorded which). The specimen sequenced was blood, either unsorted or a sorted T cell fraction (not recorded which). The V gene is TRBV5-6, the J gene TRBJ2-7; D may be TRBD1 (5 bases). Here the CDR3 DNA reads TGTGCCAGCAGACAAAGGCAGGGCGAGCAGTACTTC. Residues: CASRQRQGEQYF.